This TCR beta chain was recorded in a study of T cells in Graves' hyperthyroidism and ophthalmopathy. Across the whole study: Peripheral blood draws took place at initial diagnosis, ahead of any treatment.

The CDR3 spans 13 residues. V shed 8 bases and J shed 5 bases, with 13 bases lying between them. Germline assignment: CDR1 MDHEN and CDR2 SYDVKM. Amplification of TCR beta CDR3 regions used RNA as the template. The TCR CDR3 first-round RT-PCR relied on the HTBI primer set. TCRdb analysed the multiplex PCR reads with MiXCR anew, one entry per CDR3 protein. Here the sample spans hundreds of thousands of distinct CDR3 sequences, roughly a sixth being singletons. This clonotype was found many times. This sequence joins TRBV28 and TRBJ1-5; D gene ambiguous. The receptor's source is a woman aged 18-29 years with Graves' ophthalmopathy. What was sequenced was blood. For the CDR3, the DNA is TGTGCCAGCGATCGGGTTGGAGATCAGCCCCAGCATTTT. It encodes CASDRVGDQPQHF.